The 7 T cell receptor beta chains below come from one sample, sequenced in a study of Ad26.COV2.S vaccination and SARS-CoV-2 variants. Clones were sequenced by immunoSEQ multiplex PCR, and TCRdb holds only the in-frame ones, with some missing. The sample consists of 440,000 or so clones, around 89% of them appearing once. The treatment here: 15 to 20 received Ad26.COV2.S at low or high dose, single or two shots; roughly five received placebo; per-sample allocation not given. Vaccine and placebo recipients were sampled on day 63 after the first injection. The sample consisted of peripheral blood, taken in a trial of Ad26.COV2.S vaccine versus placebo. The receptors derive from a person aged 18-65 years who received the Ad26.COV2.S COVID-19 vaccine or a placebo.

This clone appeared a few times. This chain joins TRBV28 and TRBJ1-6; D is unresolved. V lost 4 bases and J lost 7, with 2 bases in between. The CDR3 loop spans 11 amino acids. Germline assignment: CDR1 MDHEN and CDR2 SYDVKM. CDR3 sequence reads: CASSWNSPLHF. In DNA form, the CDR3 reads TGTGCCAGCAGTTGGAATTCACCCCTCCACTTT. The full variable domain, its missing parts supplied by reference TRBV28 and TRBJ1-6, is DVKVTQSSRYLVKRTGEKVFLECVQDMDHENMFWYRQDPGLGLRLIYFSYDVKMKEKGDIPEGYSVSREKKERFSLILESASTNQTSMYLCASSWNSPLHFGNGTRLTVT.

The chain couples TRBV2 to TRBJ1-2; D is unresolved. The CDR3 is made up of 14 amino acids. In germline, CDR1 is SNHLY, CDR2 FYNNEI. V was pared by 4 bases and J by 1 base, with 10 bases between. CDR3 sequence: CASSVAQVNYGYTF. The DNA of the CDR3 is TGTGCCAGCAGTGTAGCCCAGGTTAACTATGGCTACACCTTC.

The chain carries TRBV7-3 and TRBJ2-3; D is uncertain. Per the germline V gene, CDR1 is SGHTA and CDR2 is FQGTGA. The CDR3 is made up of 13 amino acids. V gave up 8 bases and J gave up 0 bases, with 9 bases separating them. This chain's CDR3 is CASSPLSTDTQYF. The CDR3, as DNA: TGTGCCAGCTCACCCCTTAGCACAGATACGCAGTATTTT. The full variable domain, with the rest looked up from reference TRBV7-3 and TRBJ2-3, is GAGVSQTPSNKVTEKGKYVELRCDPISGHTALYWYRQSLGQGPEFLIYFQGTGAADDSGLPNDRFFAVRPEGSVSTLKIQRTERGDSAVYLCASSPLSTDTQYFGPGTRLTVL.

This clone has a single count. V and J are TRBV18 and TRBJ1-4; D gene uncertain. This CDR3 has 18 amino acids. V lost 0 bases and J 2 bases, leaving 16 bases between the germline ends. Per the germline V gene, CDR1 is KGHSH and CDR2 is LQKENI. Here the CDR3 DNA reads TGTGCCAGCTCACCACCGATGGAGGGAGGGCTGACTAATGAAAAACTGTTTTTT. Translation: CASSPPMEGGLTNEKLFF.

The J gene is TRBJ1-5, the V gene TRBV15, with 12 bases that match TRBD1. Unmatched junction bases numbered 3, after V lost 3 bases and J lost 6 bases. There are 15 residues in the CDR3. Germline loops: CDR1 LNHNV, CDR2 YYDKDF (reference sequence). The CDR3: CATSRGQGATQPQHF. Written as DNA, the CDR3 is TGTGCCACCAGCAGGGGACAGGGGGCGACTCAGCCCCAGCATTTT.

The CDR3 nucleotides are TGTGCCAGCAGTTTGACAGGGAGTTATATGAACACTGAAGCTTTCTTT. Its translation is CASSLTGSYMNTEAFF. The genes are TRBV27 and TRBJ1-1; 7 bases are shared with TRBD1. Losses at the gene ends were 3 bases for V and 0 bases for J; bases not matched to a gene: 7. This CDR3 is 16 amino acids long. Germline CDR1 and CDR2: MNHEY and SMNVEV (reference sequence).

Note on this clone: Additional DNA sequences in this sample encode the identical CDR3. The genes are TRBV7-9 and TRBJ2-7, with 9 bases lining up with TRBD1. The ends lost 6 bases at V and 4 bases at J; junction bases unmatched: 7. This CDR3 comprises 14 residues. The germline V gene has CDR1 SEHNR and CDR2 FQNEAQ (reference sequence). CDR3 loop: CASSLGQGAYEQYF. DNA for the CDR3: TGTGCCAGCAGTTTGGGACAGGGCGCGTACGAGCAGTACTTC.